This TCR beta chain was recovered during a study of T cell responses to AZD1222 COVID-19 vaccine. There are 12 residues in the CDR3. The V gene lost 6 bases and the J gene lost 4 bases, with 7 bases spanning the gap. CDR1 is MDHEN, CDR2 SYDVKM, per germline. Only a few counts were recorded for this clone. Clones were sequenced by immunoSEQ multiplex PCR, and TCRdb holds only the in-frame ones, with some missing. The table includes some 81,000 clones, around 84% detected once. Some second doses came at about 4 weeks and others at about 12 weeks; these were pooled. The rearrangement uses TRBV28 and TRBJ1-5; no firm D call. This clonotype originated in an adult who received the AZD1222 COVID-19 vaccine. The sample consisted of peripheral blood, taken 28 days after the second AZD1222 dose. DNA for the CDR3: TGTGCCAGCAGATCAGGTAATCAGCCCCAGCATTTT. It yields the protein CASRSGNQPQHF.